The entry that follows covers one TCR beta chain sequence. Germline is not matched at one junction end, which may reflect a read error. Germline V gene data show CDR1 as SEHNR and CDR2 as FQNEAQ (reference sequence). CDR3 length: 14 residues. Whoever was chosen for sequencing had shown CD8+CD57+ cell expansion by flow cytometry. Severe acquired aplastic anemia was present in all patients. These data originate in a study of CD8+CD57+ T cells in acquired aplastic anemia. Genomic DNA, the template, was used for profiling of the TCR beta VDJ and CDR3. TCRdb called the reads again in MiXCR, with one record for every CDR3 protein. The sample shows around 250,000 distinct CDR3 sequences, roughly 82% of them seen only once.

The TCR originated in a human donor with aplastic anemia. This chain links TRBV7-9 with TRBJ1-5; D is unclear. The sequencing input was sorted CD4+, CD8+, or CD8+CD57+ T cells (not recorded which) from PBMCs. The CDR3 loop is CASSDAYSNQPLDF. For the CDR3, the DNA is TGTGCCAGCAGTGATGCTTATAGCAATCAGCCCCTTGATTTT.